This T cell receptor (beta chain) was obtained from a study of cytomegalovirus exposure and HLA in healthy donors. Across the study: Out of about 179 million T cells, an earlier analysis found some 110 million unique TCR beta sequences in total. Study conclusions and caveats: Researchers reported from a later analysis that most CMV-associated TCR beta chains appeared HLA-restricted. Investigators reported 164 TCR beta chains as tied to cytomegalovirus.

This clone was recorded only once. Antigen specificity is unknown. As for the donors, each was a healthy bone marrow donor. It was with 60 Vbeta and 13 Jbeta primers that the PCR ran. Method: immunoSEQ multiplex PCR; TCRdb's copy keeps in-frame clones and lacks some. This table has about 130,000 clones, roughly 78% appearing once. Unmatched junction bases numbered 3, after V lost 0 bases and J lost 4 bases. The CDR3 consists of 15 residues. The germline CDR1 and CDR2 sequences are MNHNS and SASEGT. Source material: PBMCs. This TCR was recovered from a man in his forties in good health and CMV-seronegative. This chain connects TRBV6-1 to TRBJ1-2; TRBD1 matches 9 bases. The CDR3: CASSEATGGSYGYTF. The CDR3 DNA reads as TGTGCCAGCAGTGAAGCGACAGGGGGGAGCTATGGCTACACCTTC.